These 18 T cell receptor beta chains were sequenced from one sample in a study of OX40 agonist ivuxolimab in advanced cancers. Produced via immunoSEQ multiplex PCR; TCRdb's table is partial and in-frame only. The table shows about 110,000 clones, with roughly nine tenths occurring only once. This sample comprised CD4+ or CD8+ T cells sorted from blood, obtained in a trial of the OX40 agonist ivuxolimab. All receptors derive from an adult with an advanced solid tumor such as melanoma, head and neck, liver or kidney cancer.

The chain joins TRBV2 to TRBJ2-5; tentative D call: TRBD2 (5 bases). Germline-derived CDR1 and CDR2 are SNHLY and FYNNEI. The CDR3 contains 15 residues. Trimming pared 1 base from V and 5 bases from J, leaving 14 bases between. The CDR3 is CASSEVGDGRETQYF. The CDR3 bases are TGTGCCAGCAGTGAAGTGGGAGACGGCAGGGAGACCCAGTACTTC.

This sequence joins TRBV10-3 and TRBJ2-1; D tentatively reads TRBD1 or TRBD2 (6 bases each). V lost 3 bases and J 3 bases, leaving 12 bases between the germline ends. Germline V gene lookup returns CDR1 ENHRY and CDR2 SYGVKD. The CDR3 is 15 residues long. CDR3 in DNA: TGTGCCATCAGTGAAGAGGGGGGCGGCTACAATGAGCAGTTCTTC. Its translation: CAISEEGGGYNEQFF.

In this sample, this clone turned up a few times. The V call is TRBV6-1, the J call TRBJ1-1; tentative D call: TRBD1 (6 bases). V was clipped by 2 bases and J by 5 bases, with 15 bases between them. This CDR3 spans 15 amino acids. The germline V gene has CDR1 MNHNS and CDR2 SASEGT. CDR3 sequence (DNA): TGTGCCAGCAGTGAATTTCGGACAGCAAGGACTGAAGCTTTCTTT. This encodes CASSEFRTARTEAFF.

This clone turned up a few times. CDR3 in amino acids: CSGKGTSGGTDTQYF. In DNA form, the CDR3 reads TGCAGCGGGAAGGGGACTAGCGGGGGCACAGATACGCAGTATTTT. J is TRBJ2-3 and V is TRBV29-1; 13 bases match TRBD2. Germline loops: CDR1 SQVTM, CDR2 ANQGSEA. J gave up 1 base and V 7 bases, and 5 bases lay outside the gene matches. The CDR3 spans 15 residues.

The chain links TRBV5-4 to TRBJ1-2; no definite D call. Between the trimmed V and J ends, which lost 4 bases and 6 bases, there was a span of 19 bases. Germline V CDR1 and CDR2: SGHNT, YYREEE (reference sequence). This CDR3 comprises 15 residues. CDR3 region: CASSLAGTGRHGYTF. In DNA form, the CDR3 reads TGTGCCAGCAGCCTGGCGGGCACCGGCCGTCATGGCTACACCTTC.

The chain has TRBV19 and TRBJ1-5; 8 bases are a match to TRBD1. Germline V CDR1 and CDR2: LNHDA, SQIVND (reference sequence). This CDR3 is built from 15 residues. After removal of 0 bases from V and 3 bases from J, the junction contained 1 base not matched to a gene. CDR3 in amino acids: CASSIDRGHNQPQHF. The CDR3 DNA is TGTGCCAGTAGTATAGACAGGGGGCACAATCAGCCCCAGCATTTT.

The chain employs TRBV5-8 and TRBJ1-6; the D gene is possibly TRBD1 (5 bases). The CDR3 has 13 residues. Germline CDR1 and CDR2: SGHTS and YDEGEE. V shed 0 bases and J shed 10 bases, with 8 bases lying between them. CDR3 nucleotides: TGTGCCAGCAGCTTGGGACGGGGCTCACCCCTCCACTTT. This encodes CASSLGRGSPLHF.

The rearrangement uses TRBV7-9 and TRBJ2-2; 9 bases fit TRBD2. CDR1 and CDR2 (germline): SEHNR, FQNEAQ (reference sequence). Unmatched junction bases numbered 1, after V lost 1 base and J lost 4 bases. The CDR3 runs 15 residues. For the CDR3, the DNA is TGTGCCAGCAGCTTAGAACTAGCGGGCACCGGGGAGCTGTTTTTT. Its translation is CASSLELAGTGELFF.

This sequence joins TRBV6-5 and TRBJ1-2; D might be TRBD1 (5 bases). The CDR3 runs 16 residues. Per germline, CDR1 MNHEY and CDR2 SVGAGI. The germline V and J ends were trimmed by 4 bases and 0 bases, with 15 bases remaining between them. The CDR3 region has the DNA TGTGCCAGCAGTTCCCGGGACGGACACCCTAACTATGGCTACACCTTC. Translating gives CASSSRDGHPNYGYTF.

DNA for the CDR3: TGTGCCACCAGCAGAGAGAAGAGGTTTAATGAAAAACTGTTTTTT. Encoded protein: CATSREKRFNEKLFF. V is TRBV15 and J is TRBJ1-4; D unresolved. The V and J ends lost 0 bases and 4 bases respectively, with 9 bases between them. Germline CDR1 and CDR2: LNHNV and YYDKDF (reference sequence). This CDR3 spans 15 amino acids.

This clone was observed a single time. As DNA, the CDR3 is TGCGCCAGCTCTTCTCAGGACAGAGAAGCTTTCTTT. It codes for CASSSQDREAFF. V and J are TRBV4-1 and TRBJ1-1; D possibly corresponds to TRBD1 (6 bases). The CDR3 contains 12 residues. The V gene lost 8 bases and the J gene lost 8 bases, with 15 bases spanning the gap. CDR1 and CDR2 from the germline V gene are MGHRA and YSYEKL.

Notes on this clone: The same CDR3 also results from other DNA sequences found in this sample. The CDR3 coding sequence is TGTGCCAGCAGCGTAGAAGGAGGGGACACTGAAGCTTTCTTT. Translating gives CASSVEGGDTEAFF. The gene calls are TRBV9 and TRBJ1-1; D is possibly TRBD1 (5 bases). The germline V gene encodes CDR1 SGDLS and CDR2 YYNGEE. Trimming took 0 bases from V and 3 from J, leaving 9 bases between them. The CDR3 runs 14 residues.

The gene calls are TRBV7-2 and TRBJ1-4, with TRBD1 as a possible D gene (6 bases). V lost 6 bases to trimming and J lost 2 bases, with 10 bases between them. Germline values: CDR1 SGHTA, CDR2 FQGNSA. CDR3 length: 14 amino acids. The CDR3 protein is CASRRDTTNEKLFF. In DNA, the CDR3 is TGTGCCAGCAGGCGGGACACCACTAATGAAAAACTGTTTTTT.

The rearrangement links TRBV19 to TRBJ2-3; D is undetermined. The CDR3 totals 13 residues. CDR1 and CDR2 from the germline V gene are LNHDA and SQIVND (reference sequence). Trimming removed 8 bases from V and 2 bases from J, with 11 bases in between. CDR3 sequence: CASRPSVTDTQYF. The DNA for the CDR3 is TGTGCCAGTCGGCCCAGTGTCACAGATACGCAGTATTTT.

The chain is built from TRBV29-1 and TRBJ1-4; maybe TRBD1 (5 bases). Germline-derived CDR1 and CDR2 are SQVTM and ANQGSEA. V dropped 4 bases and J dropped 3 bases, with 9 bases sitting between them. CDR3 size: 13 residues. The DNA of the CDR3 is TGCAGCGTTGGAACAGGACCTAATGAAAAACTGTTTTTT. Protein: CSVGTGPNEKLFF.

The chain has TRBV19 and TRBJ2-2; weak D call: TRBD2 (5 bases). The V gene's germline CDR1 is LNHDA and CDR2 SQIVND (reference sequence). V shed 5 bases and J shed 1 base, with 17 bases lying between them. The CDR3 loop spans 17 amino acids. The CDR3 DNA is TGTGCCAGTAGTTACCGGGGTACATCGAAGAACACCGGGGAGCTGTTTTTT. It specifies CASSYRGTSKNTGELFF.

This CDR3 is CASSTRLAGVSSEQFF. As DNA, the CDR3 is TGTGCCAGCAGCACTCGACTAGCGGGAGTTAGTAGTGAGCAGTTCTTC. The rearrangement joins TRBV7-2 to TRBJ2-1; 12 bases agree with TRBD2. CDR1 SGHTA and CDR2 FQGNSA come from the germline V gene. The CDR3 covers 16 residues. The trim removed 5 bases at V and 9 bases at J, leaving 11 bases unmatched. Full variable domain (outside the CDR3, taken from reference TRBV7-2 and TRBJ2-1): GAGVSQSPSNKVTEKGKDVELRCDPISGHTALYWYRQSLGQGLEFLIYFQGNSAPDKSGLPSDRFSAERTGGSVSTLTIQRTQQEDSAVYLCASSTRLAGVSSEQFFGPGTRLTVL.

This rearrangement joins TRBV5-1 to TRBJ2-1, with TRBD2 matching 12 bases. The ends lost 4 bases at V and 8 bases at J; junction bases unmatched: 7. Germline CDR1 reads SGHRS; CDR2 reads YFSETQ. CDR3 size: 15 residues. CDR3 residues: CASSPGLAGFDEQFF. DNA of the CDR3: TGCGCCAGCAGCCCCGGACTAGCGGGATTTGATGAGCAGTTCTTC. Together with reference TRBV5-1 and TRBJ2-1, the CDR3 gives the full variable domain: KAGVTQTPRYLIKTRGQQVTLSCSPISGHRSVSWYQQTPGQGLQFLFEYFSETQRNKGNFPGRFSGRQFSNSRSEMNVSTLELGDSALYLCASSPGLAGFDEQFFGPGTRLTVL.